This T cell receptor (beta chain) was identified in a study of OX40 agonist ivuxolimab in advanced cancers. Concerning the study at large: Ivuxolimab, which targeted the costimulatory receptor OX40 (CD134), was an agonistic, fully human IgG2 monoclonal antibody. Intravenous ivuxolimab was administered to patients every 2 weeks at six dose levels: 0.01, 0.1, 0.3, 1.5, 3 and 10 mg/kg. Among the roughly 52 dose-escalation patients, some 20 had hepatocellular carcinoma, 15 or so melanoma, 9 renal cell carcinoma and 9 head and neck cancer. A male proportion of approximately 83% and a mean age of 60 years, ranging from about 20 to 79, were recorded for the dose-escalation cohort. Patients were allowed to have had prior anti-PD-1, anti-PD-L1 or anti-CTLA-4 therapy, and around 37% of the dose-escalation patients had previously received checkpoint inhibitors. Partial responses occurred in three dose-escalation patients: two with cutaneous melanoma and one with hepatocellular carcinoma. Peripheral TCRbeta sequencing was intended to test whether TCR sequence diversity was altered and clonal T-cell expansion was caused by ivuxolimab. The paper covers the monotherapy dose-escalation part of the phase I ivuxolimab trial, which included N ≈ 50 patients. Study-wide conclusions, independent of this receptor: After ivuxolimab, expanded clones were on average more numerous among CD8+ T cells than among CD4+ T cells. The antigen specificity of the peripheral T cells that underwent clonal expansion was not determined. In the 0.1-3.0 mg/kg groups, partial responders were among the patients with the lowest normalized peripheral clonal expansion, particularly in CD8+ T cells. Low levels of normalized T-cell clonal expansion were also shown by some nonresponding patients. At doses of 0.1 to 3.0 mg/kg, clonal expansion of both CD4+ and CD8+ blood T cells was observed from baseline to week 6.

Of note for this clone: Its specific antigen is unknown. There are no base qualities to consult, and no much larger clone falls within one base.

Genomic DNA was isolated from the sorted cells so that the TCRbeta CDR3 region could be sequenced. The immunoSEQ Assay was used for sequencing of TCRbeta CDR3 regions. TCRdb carries this immuneACCESS record with in-frame sequences only. Its versions omit some clonotypes, under half of them owing to an unresolved V gene in the studies checked, with the rest unexplained. This sample has about 110,000 clones in its table, and around 93% of those were observed once. Of the sample, roughly 0.66% is held by the ten largest clones. The trial excluded patients who had a history of autoimmune disease or who were on systemic immunosuppression. Peripheral blood for TCR sequencing was collected from all dose cohorts at baseline, on cycle 4 day 1, and on cycle 7 day 1. The samples were taken from a phase I, first-in-human, multicenter, open-label dose-escalation trial of ivuxolimab. Adults with locally advanced or metastatic melanoma, renal cell, hepatocellular, or head and neck squamous cell carcinoma were enrolled in the trial. CD4+ and CD8+ T cells were sorted separately from peripheral blood before TCR sequencing.

CDR1 and CDR2 are read off the germline V gene as SGHTS and YDEGEE. Including cysteine and phenylalanine, the CDR3 has 15 amino acids. Here the CDR3 DNA is all that survives: 45 bases in frame from base 1. From V the trimming removes 0 bases and from J it removes 5 bases, while the gene matches leave 6 bases of the junction unaccounted for. This material consisted of CD4+ or CD8+ T cells sorted from blood, taken in a trial of the OX40 agonist ivuxolimab. The chain is made from TRBV5-8 and TRBJ2-3; the junction holds 7 bases that match TRBD1. The source of this sequence is an adult with an advanced solid tumor such as melanoma, head and neck, liver or kidney cancer. The nucleotides read TGTGCCAGCAGCTTGGGAGACAGGGTTGGAGATACGCAGTATTTT. Translation gives CASSLGDRVGDTQYF.